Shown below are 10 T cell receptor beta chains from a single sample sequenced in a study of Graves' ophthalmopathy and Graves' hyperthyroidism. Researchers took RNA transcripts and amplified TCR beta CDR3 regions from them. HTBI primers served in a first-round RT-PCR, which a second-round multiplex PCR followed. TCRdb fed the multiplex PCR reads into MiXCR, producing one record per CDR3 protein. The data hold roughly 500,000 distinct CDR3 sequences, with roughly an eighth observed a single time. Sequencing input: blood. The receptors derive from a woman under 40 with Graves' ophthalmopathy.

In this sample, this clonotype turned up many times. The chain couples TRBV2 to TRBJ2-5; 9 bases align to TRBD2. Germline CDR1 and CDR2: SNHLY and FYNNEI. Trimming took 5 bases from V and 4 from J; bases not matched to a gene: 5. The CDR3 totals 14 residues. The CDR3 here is CASSWTSVVETQYF. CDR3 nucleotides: TGTGCCAGCAGTTGGACTAGCGTTGTAGAGACCCAGTACTTC.

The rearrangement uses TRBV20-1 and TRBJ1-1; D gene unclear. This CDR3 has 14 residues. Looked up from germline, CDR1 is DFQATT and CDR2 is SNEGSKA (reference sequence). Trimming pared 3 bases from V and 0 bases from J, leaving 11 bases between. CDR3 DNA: TGCAGTGCTAGGAGGGAGGGTATGAACACTGAAGCTTTCTTT. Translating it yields CSARREGMNTEAFF.

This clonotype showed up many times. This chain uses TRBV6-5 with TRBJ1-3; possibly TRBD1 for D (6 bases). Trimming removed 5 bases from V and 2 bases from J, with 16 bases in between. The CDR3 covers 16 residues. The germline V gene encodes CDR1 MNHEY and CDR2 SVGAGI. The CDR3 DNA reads TGTGCCAGCAGTCACCCACAGGGAGCGACTGGAAACACCATATATTTT. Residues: CASSHPQGATGNTIYF.

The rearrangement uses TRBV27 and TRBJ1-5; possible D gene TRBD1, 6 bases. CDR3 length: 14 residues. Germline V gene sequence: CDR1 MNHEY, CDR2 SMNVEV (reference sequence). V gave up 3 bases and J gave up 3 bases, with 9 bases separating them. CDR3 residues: CASSFGQINQPQHF. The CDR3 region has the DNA TGTGCCAGCAGTTTTGGACAGATCAATCAGCCCCAGCATTTT.

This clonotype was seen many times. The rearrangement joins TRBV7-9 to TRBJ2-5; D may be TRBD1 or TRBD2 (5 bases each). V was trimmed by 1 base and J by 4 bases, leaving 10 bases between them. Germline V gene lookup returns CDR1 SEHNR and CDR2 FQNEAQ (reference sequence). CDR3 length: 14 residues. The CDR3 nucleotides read TGTGCCAGCAGCTTAGGGCAGGGAGCAGAGACCCAGTACTTC. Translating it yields CASSLGQGAETQYF.

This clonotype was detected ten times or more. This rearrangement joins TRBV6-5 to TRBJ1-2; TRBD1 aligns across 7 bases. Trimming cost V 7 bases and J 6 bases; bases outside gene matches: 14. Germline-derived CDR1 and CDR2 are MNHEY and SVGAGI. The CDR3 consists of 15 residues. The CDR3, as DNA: TGTGCCAGCACCCCTCGGGAAGGGGGCGCGAATGGCTACACCTTC. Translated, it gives CASTPREGGANGYTF.

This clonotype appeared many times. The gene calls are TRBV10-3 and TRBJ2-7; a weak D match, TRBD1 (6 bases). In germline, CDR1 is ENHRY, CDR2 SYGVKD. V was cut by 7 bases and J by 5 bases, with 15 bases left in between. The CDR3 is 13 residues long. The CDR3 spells CAITSQGINEQYF. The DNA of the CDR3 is TGTGCCATCACCTCACAGGGTATCAACGAGCAGTACTTC.

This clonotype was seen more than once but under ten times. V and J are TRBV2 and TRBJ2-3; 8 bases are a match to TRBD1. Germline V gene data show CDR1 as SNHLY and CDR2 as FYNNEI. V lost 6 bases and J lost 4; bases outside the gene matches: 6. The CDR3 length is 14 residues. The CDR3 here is CASSTRQGPDTQYF. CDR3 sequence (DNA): TGTGCCAGCAGCACTAGACAGGGGCCAGATACGCAGTATTTT.

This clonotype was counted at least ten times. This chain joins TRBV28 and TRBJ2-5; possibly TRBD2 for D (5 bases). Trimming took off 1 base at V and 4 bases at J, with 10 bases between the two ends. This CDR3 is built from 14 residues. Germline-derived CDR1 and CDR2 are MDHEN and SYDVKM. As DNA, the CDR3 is TGTGCCAGCAGTTTATTATCGGGGTTAGAGACCCAGTACTTC. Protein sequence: CASSLLSGLETQYF.

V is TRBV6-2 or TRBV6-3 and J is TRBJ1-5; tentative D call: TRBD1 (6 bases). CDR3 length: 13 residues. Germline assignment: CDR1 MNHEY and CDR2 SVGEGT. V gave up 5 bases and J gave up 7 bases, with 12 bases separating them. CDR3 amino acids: CASSNQGTQPQHF. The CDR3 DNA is TGTGCCAGCAGTAACCAGGGGACCCAGCCCCAGCATTTT.